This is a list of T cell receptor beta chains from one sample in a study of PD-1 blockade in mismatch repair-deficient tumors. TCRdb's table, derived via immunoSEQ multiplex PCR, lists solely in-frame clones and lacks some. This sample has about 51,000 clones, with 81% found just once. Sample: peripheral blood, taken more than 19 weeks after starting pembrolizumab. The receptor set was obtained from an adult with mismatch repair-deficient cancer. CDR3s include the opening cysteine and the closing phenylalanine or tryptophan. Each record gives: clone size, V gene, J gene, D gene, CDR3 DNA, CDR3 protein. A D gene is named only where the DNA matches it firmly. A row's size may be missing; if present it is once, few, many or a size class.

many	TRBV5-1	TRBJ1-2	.	TGCGCCAGCAGGTTAGAGGGTGGCTACACCTTC	CASRLEGGYTF
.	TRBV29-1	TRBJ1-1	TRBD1	TGCAGCGTGGAAGGACAGGGGAACACTGAAGCTTTCTTT	CSVEGQGNTEAFF
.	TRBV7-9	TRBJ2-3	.	TGTGCCAGCAGCTTAGCGTCGGAGGGGGAGTGGACAGATACGCAGTATTTT	CASSLASEGEWTDTQYF
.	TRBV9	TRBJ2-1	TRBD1	TGTGCCAGCACCGGGGAGACCGGGACAGGGGGCCGGGAACAGTTCTTC	CASTGETGTGGREQFF
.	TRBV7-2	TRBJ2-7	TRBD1	TGTGCCAGCAGCTGGGGGACAGTCTCCTACGAGCAGTACTTC	CASSWGTVSYEQYF
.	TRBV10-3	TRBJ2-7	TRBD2	TGTGCCACGATAGGACTAGCGGGGACTTTGGGGTTCGAGCAGTACTTC	CATIGLAGTLGFEQYF
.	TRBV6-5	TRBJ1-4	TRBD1	TGTGGGGACAGGGAAAATGAAAAACTGTTTTTT	CGDRENEKLFF
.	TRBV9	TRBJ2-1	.	TGTGCCAGCAGCGTAGTAACAGGGTTGAATGAGCAGTTCTTC	CASSVVTGLNEQFF
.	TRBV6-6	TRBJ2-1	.	TGTGCCAGCATTACCGACAAGTACAATGAGCAGTTCTTC	CASITDKYNEQFF
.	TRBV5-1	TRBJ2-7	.	TGCGCCAGCAGCTACCAGGGGCCGTCCTACGAGCAGTACTTC	CASSYQGPSYEQYF
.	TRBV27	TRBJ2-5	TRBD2	TGTGCCAGCAGGCGTCTTGGGACTAGCGGGAGTGTCCGAGAGACCCAGTACTTC	CASRRLGTSGSVRETQYF
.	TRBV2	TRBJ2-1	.	TGTGCCAGCAGTCCCGGGACAAATTCCTACAATGAGCAGTTCTTC	CASSPGTNSYNEQFF
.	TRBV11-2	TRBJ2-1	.	TGTGCCAGCAGCTTAATGGGCCGGACGGATGAGCAGTTCTTC	CASSLMGRTDEQFF
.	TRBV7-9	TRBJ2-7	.	TGTGCCAGCAGCCCAGGACGGACCTCCTACGAGCAGTACTTC	CASSPGRTSYEQYF
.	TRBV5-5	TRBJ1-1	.	TGTGCCAGCAGCCCCGAGAACAGGGCCACCGAAGCTTTCTTT	CASSPENRATEAFF
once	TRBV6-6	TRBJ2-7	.	TGTGCCAGCAGTCCCCACCCGGGTCGCGGCACCTACGAGCAGTACTTC	CASSPHPGRGTYEQYF
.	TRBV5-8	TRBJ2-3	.	TGTGCCAGCAGCCCCACTGGCGGGACCACAGATACGCAGTATTTT	CASSPTGGTTDTQYF
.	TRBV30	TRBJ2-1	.	TGTGCCTGGAGCTTTACGGGACTCGCCTCACCCTACAATGAGCAGTTCTTC	CAWSFTGLASPYNEQFF
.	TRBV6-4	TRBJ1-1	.	TGTGCCAGCACGACGGGGACTAGCGAATTTCGCACTGAAGCTTTCTTT	CASTTGTSEFRTEAFF
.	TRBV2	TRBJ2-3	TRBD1	TGTGCCAGCAAGGGGGCAGCTTTATTTACAGATACGCAGTATTTT	CASKGAALFTDTQYF
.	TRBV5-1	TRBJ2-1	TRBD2	TGCGCCAGCACCATACCGACTAGCGGGACCTACAATGAGCAGTTCTTC	CASTIPTSGTYNEQFF
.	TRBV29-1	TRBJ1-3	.	TGCAGCGCACAGGGCTTCTCTGGAAACACCATATATTTT	CSAQGFSGNTIYF